This T cell receptor (beta chain) was retrieved from a study of shared clonotypes between healthy human individuals. Study context: Donors had three CD4 naive, three CD4 memory, two CD8 naive and one CD8 memory plate apiece. Study-wide findings and caveats: Memory subsets had estimated richness that was generally smaller than that of naive subsets. The donor pool, a small one, limited the genetic and exposure-history diversity represented.

Produced via immunoSEQ multiplex PCR; TCRdb's table is partial and in-frame only. The table lists around 1.4 million clones, 98% of them singletons. CDR1 is LNHDA and CDR2 is SQIVND in the germline V gene (reference sequence). Trimming left V 0 bases short and J 8 bases short, with 6 bases between. The CDR3 is 12 amino acids. Turning to this clone: Its specificity is not known.

Every donor was a Caucasian adult from Nashville, Tennessee. The sequence derives from a man aged 30-40 years in good health. V gene TRBV19 combines with J gene TRBJ2-3; no clear D gene. The sample consisted of naive CD4+ T cells sorted from blood. Specified subset: CD45RA+ positively selected. CDR3 sequence reads: CASSIDKVTQYF. In DNA, the CDR3 is TGTGCCAGTAGTATAGATAAGGTTACGCAGTATTTT.